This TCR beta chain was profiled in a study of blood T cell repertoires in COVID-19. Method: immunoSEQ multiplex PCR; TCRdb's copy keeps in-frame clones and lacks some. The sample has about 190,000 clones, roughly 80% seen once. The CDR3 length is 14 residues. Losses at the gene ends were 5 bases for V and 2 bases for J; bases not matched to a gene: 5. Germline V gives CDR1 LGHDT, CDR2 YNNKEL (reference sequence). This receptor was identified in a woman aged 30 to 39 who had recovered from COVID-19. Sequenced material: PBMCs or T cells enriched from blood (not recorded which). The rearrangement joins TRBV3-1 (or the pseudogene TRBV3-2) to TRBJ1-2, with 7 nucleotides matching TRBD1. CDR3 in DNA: TGTGCCAGCAGCGCCCGACAGGGAAACTATGGCTACACCTTC. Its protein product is CASSARQGNYGYTF.